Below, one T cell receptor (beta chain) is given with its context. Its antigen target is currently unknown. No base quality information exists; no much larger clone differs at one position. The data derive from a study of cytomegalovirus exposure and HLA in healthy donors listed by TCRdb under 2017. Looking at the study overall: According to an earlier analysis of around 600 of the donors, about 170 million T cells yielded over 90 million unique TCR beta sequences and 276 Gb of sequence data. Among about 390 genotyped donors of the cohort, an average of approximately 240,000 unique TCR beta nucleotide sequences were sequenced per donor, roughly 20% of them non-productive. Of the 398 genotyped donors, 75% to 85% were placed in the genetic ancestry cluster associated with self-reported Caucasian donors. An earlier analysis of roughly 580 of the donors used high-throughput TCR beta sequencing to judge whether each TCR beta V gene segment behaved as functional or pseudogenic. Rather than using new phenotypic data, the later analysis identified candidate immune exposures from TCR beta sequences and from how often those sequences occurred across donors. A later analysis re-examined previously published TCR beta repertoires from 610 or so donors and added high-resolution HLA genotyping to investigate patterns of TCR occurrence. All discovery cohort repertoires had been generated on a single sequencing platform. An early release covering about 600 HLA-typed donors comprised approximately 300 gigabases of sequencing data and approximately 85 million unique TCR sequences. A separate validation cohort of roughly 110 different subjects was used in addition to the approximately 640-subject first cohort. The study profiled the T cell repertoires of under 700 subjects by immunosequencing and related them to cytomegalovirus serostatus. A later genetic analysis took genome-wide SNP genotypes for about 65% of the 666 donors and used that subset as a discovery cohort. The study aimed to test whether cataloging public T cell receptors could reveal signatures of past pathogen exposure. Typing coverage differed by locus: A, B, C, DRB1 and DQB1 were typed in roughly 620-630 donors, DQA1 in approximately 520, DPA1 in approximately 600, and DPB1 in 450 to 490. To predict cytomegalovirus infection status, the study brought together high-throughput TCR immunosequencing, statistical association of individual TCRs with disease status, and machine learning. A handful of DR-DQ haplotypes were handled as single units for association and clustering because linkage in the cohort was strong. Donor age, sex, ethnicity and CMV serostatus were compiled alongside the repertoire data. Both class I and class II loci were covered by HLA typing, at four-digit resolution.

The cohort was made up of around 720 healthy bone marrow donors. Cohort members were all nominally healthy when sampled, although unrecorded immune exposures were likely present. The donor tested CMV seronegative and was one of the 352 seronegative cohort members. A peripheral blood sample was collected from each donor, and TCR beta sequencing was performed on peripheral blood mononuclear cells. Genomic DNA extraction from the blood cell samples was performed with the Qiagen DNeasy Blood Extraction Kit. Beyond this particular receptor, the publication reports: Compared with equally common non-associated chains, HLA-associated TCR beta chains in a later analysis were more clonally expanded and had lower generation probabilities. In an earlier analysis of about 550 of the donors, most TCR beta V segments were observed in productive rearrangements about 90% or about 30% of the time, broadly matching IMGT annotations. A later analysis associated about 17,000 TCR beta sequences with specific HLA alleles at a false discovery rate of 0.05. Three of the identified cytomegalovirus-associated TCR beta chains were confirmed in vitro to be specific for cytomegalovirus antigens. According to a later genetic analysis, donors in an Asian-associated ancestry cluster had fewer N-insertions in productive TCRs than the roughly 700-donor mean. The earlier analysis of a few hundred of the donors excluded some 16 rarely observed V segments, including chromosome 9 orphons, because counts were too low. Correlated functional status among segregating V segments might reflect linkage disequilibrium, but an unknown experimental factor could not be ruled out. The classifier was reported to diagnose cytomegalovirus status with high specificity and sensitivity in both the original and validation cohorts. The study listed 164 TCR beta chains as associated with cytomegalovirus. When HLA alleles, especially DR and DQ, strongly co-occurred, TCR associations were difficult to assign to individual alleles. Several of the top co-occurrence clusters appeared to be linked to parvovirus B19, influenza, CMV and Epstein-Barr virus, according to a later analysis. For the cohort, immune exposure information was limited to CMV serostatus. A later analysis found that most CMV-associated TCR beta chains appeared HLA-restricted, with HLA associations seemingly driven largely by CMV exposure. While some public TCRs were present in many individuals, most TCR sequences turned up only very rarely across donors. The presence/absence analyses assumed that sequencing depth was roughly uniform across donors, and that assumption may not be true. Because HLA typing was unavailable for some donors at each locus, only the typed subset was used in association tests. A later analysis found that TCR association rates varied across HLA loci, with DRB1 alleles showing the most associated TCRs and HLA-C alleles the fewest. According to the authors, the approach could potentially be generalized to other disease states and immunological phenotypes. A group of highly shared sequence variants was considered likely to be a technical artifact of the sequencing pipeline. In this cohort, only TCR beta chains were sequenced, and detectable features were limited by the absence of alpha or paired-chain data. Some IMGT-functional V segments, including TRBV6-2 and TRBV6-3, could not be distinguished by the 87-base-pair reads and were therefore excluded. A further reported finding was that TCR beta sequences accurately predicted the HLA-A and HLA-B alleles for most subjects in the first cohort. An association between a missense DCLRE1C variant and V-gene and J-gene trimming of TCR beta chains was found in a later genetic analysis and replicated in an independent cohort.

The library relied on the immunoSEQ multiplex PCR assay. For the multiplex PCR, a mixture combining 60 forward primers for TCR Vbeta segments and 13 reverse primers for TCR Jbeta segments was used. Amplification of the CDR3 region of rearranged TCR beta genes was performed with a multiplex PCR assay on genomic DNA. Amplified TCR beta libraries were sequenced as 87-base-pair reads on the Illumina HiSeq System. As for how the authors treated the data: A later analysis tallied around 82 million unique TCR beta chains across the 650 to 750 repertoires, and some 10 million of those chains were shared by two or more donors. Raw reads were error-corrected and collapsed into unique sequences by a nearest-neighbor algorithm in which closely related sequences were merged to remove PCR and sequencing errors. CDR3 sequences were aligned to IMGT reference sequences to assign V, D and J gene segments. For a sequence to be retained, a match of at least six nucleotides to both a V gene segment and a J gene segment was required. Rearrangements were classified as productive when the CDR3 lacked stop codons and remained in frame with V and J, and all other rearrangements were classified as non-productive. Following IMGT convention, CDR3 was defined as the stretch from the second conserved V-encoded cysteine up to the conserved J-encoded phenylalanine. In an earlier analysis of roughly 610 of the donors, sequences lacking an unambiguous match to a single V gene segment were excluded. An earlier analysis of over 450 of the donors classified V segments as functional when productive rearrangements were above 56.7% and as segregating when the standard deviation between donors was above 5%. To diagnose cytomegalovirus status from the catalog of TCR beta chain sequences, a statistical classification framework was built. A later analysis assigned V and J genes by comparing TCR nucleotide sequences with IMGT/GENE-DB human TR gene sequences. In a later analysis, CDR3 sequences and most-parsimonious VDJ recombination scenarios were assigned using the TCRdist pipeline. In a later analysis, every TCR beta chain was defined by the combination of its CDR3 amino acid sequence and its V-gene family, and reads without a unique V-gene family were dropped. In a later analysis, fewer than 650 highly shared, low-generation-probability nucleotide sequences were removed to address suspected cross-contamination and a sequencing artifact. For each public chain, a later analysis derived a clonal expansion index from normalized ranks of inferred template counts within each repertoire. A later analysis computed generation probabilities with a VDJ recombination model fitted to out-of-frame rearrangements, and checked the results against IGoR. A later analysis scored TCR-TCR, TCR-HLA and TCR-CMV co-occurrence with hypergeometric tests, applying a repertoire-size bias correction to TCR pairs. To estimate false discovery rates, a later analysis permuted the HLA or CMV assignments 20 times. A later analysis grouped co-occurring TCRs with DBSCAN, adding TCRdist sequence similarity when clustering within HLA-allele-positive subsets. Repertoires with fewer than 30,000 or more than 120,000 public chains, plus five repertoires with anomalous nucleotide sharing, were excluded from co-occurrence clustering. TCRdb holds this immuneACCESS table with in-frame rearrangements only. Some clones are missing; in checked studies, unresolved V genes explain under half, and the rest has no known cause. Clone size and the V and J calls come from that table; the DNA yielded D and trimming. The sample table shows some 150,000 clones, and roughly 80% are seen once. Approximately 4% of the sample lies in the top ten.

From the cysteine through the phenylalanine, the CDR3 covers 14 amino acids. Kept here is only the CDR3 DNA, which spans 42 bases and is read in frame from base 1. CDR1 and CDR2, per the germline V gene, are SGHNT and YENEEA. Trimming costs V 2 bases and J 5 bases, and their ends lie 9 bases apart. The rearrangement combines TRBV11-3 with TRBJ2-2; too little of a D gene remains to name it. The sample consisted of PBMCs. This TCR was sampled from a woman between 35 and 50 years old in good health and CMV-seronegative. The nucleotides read TGTGCCAGCAGCTTAATTGTTAGTACCGGGGAGCTGTTTTTT. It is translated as CASSLIVSTGELFF. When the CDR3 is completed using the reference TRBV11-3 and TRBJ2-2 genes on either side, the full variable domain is EAGVVQSPRYKIIEKKQPVAFWCNPISGHNTLYWYLQNLGQGPELLIRYENEEAVDDSQLPKDRFSAERLKGVDSTLKIQPAELGDSAVYLCASSLIVSTGELFFGEGSRLTVL.